This entry lists 24 T cell receptor beta chains sequenced from one sample in a study of CD8 T cells in Susac syndrome. Random hexamers were used to reverse transcribe an amount of roughly 0.45 to 1 ug RNA. TCRdb analysed the immunoSEQ multiplex PCR reads with MiXCR anew, one entry per CDR3 protein. This sample has about 140,000 distinct CDR3 sequences, with 85% to 95% found just once. The sequenced sample was CD4+ T cells from PBMCs. The source of these receptors is a human donor with multiple sclerosis.

The chain couples TRBV7-2 to TRBJ2-1; D possibly corresponds to TRBD1 (8 bases). CDR1 and CDR2 (germline): SGHTA, FQGNSA. This CDR3 comprises 16 residues. The V end was cut by 0 bases, the J end by 9 bases, with 18 bases between. CDR3 bases: TGTGCCAGCAGCTTAGCCCCCGGGGACAGGACTAGTGAGCAGTTCTTC. Amino acid sequence: CASSLAPGDRTSEQFF.

This CDR3 reads CASSSSGSGPWGYTF. In nucleotides, the CDR3 is TGTGCCAGCAGTTCCTCTGGGAGCGGGCCTTGGGGCTACACCTTC. The gene calls are TRBV27 and TRBJ1-2; D unresolved. The CDR3 is 15 residues long. Germline lookup yields CDR1 MNHEY and CDR2 SMNVEV (reference sequence). Between the trimmed V and J ends, which lost 4 bases and 8 bases, there was a span of 20 bases.

The DNA for the CDR3 is TGTGCCAGCAGCCAACGGAGTTCTGGAAACACCATATATTTT. Translating gives CASSQRSSGNTIYF. V gene TRBV3-1 combines with J gene TRBJ1-3; D gene uncertain. V lost 2 bases to trimming and J lost 1 base, with 6 bases between them. The CDR3 is 14 residues long. Germline V lookup: CDR1 LGHDT, CDR2 YNNKEL (reference sequence).

This clonotype was found once. The CDR3 nucleotides read TGTGCCTGGAGTGTTTATCCGGGAAAGGCTAACACCGGGGAGCTGTTTTTT. Protein: CAWSVYPGKANTGELFF. J is TRBJ2-2 and V is TRBV30; a possible D gene is TRBD2 (5 bases). The CDR3 spans 17 residues. Germline V lookup: CDR1 GTSNPN, CDR2 SVGIG (reference sequence). V shed 0 bases and J shed 2 bases, with 16 bases lying between them.

This clonotype was recorded only once. V and J are TRBV30 and TRBJ2-3; the D gene is possibly TRBD2 (5 bases). Germline V gene data show CDR1 as GTSNPN and CDR2 as SVGIG (reference sequence). V was clipped by 4 bases and J by 3 bases, with 17 bases between them. The CDR3 extends over 15 amino acids. This chain's CDR3 is CAWTKAGIRTDTQYF. The CDR3 nucleotides are TGTGCCTGGACCAAGGCCGGGATAAGGACAGATACGCAGTATTTT.

In this sample, this clonotype turned up once. This sequence joins TRBV5-4 and TRBJ2-1; D call uncertain. The V end was cut by 3 bases, the J end by 8 bases, with 15 bases between. CDR1 and CDR2 (germline): SGHNT, YYREEE (reference sequence). The CDR3 runs 14 residues. DNA of the CDR3: TGTGCCAGCAGCTGGCGGTCAGGTGGGGATGAGCAGTTCTTC. Translation: CASSWRSGGDEQFF.

The chain recombines TRBV4-3 with TRBJ1-2; D call uncertain. Germline V CDR1 and CDR2: LGHNA, YSLEER. V lost 5 bases, J lost 2 bases, and 15 bases lay in between. The CDR3 sequence is 15 residues long. The CDR3 here is CASSLRGPGNYGYTF. The DNA for the CDR3 is TGCGCCAGCAGCTTACGCGGACCGGGAAACTATGGCTACACCTTC.

The chain recombines TRBV3-1 with TRBJ2-7, with D perhaps TRBD1 or TRBD2 (6 bases each). CDR1 and CDR2 from the germline V gene are LGHDT and YNNKEL (reference sequence). V was shortened by 1 base and J by 5 bases, with 15 bases between the two germline ends. This CDR3 is 15 amino acids long. CDR3 amino acids: CASSQVTVRGDEQYF. CDR3 nucleotides: TGTGCCAGCAGCCAAGTGACAGTAAGGGGGGACGAGCAGTACTTC.

The gene calls are TRBV24-1 and TRBJ2-1; 9 bases fit TRBD1. The CDR3 runs 18 residues. The trim removed 2 bases at V and 4 bases at J, leaving 11 bases unmatched. Germline V gene data show CDR1 as KGHDR and CDR2 as SFDVKD. CDR3 sequence (DNA): TGTGCCACCAGTGATTCTAAAGACGACAGGGGGTATTACAATGAGCAGTTCTTC. It is translated as CATSDSKDDRGYYNEQFF.

This clonotype was seen a few times. The V call is TRBV3-1, the J call TRBJ2-5; D gene uncertain. The length of the CDR3 is 12 residues. V lost 3 bases and J lost 2, with 4 bases in between. In germline, CDR1 is LGHDT, CDR2 YNNKEL (reference sequence). CDR3 amino acids: CASSQQQETQYF. For the CDR3, the DNA is TGTGCCAGCAGCCAGCAACAAGAGACCCAGTACTTC.

The chain couples TRBV24-1 to TRBJ2-7; tentatively, D is TRBD1 (6 bases). The germline V gene encodes CDR1 KGHDR and CDR2 SFDVKD. The CDR3 has 13 residues. Trimming shortened V by 6 bases and J by 2 bases, and 10 bases separated the two germline ends. CDR3 bases: TGTGCCACCAGTCAGGGGACCACCTACGAGCAGTACTTC. Its translation: CATSQGTTYEQYF.

The rearrangement links TRBV18 to TRBJ2-1; possibly TRBD2 for D (5 bases). Germline loops: CDR1 KGHSH, CDR2 LQKENI. V was pared by 2 bases and J by 6 bases, with 11 bases between. CDR3 length: 14 residues. The CDR3 region is CASSPSGSGNEQFF. The DNA of the CDR3 is TGTGCCAGCTCACCATCGGGGTCTGGCAATGAGCAGTTCTTC.

The table lists this clonotype with a count of one. V and J are TRBV4-1 and TRBJ2-7; no clear D gene. In germline, CDR1 is MGHRA, CDR2 YSYEKL. The CDR3 totals 13 residues. With 1 base removed from V and 5 bases from J, the gap between germline ends came to 9 bases. For the CDR3, the DNA is TGCGCCAGCAGCCAAGGGAGAGAGAACGAGCAGTACTTC. Translated, it gives CASSQGRENEQYF.

V gene TRBV7-2 combines with J gene TRBJ2-1; D is ambiguous. CDR1 is SGHTA and CDR2 is FQGNSA in the germline V gene. Trimming removed 1 base at V and 0 bases at J, with 7 bases between. This CDR3 comprises 15 residues. The CDR3: CASSLDSSSYNEQFF. CDR3 nucleotide sequence: TGTGCCAGCAGCTTAGATAGCAGCTCCTACAATGAGCAGTTCTTC.

The chain uses TRBV2 and TRBJ1-5, with D tentatively TRBD1 (5 bases). The CDR3 loop spans 15 amino acids. V lost 6 bases and J 7 bases, leaving 19 bases between the germline ends. Germline CDR1 is SNHLY and CDR2 is FYNNEI. CDR3 coding DNA: TGTGCCAGCAGCGACCGCGTTCAGGGTTCCCAGCCCCAGCATTTT. It translates to CASSDRVQGSQPQHF.

The gene calls are TRBV12-3 or TRBV12-4 and TRBJ1-6; weak D call: TRBD1 (6 bases). The CDR3 consists of 17 residues. V lost 5 bases to trimming and J lost 9 bases, with 23 bases between them. The CDR3 bases are TGTGCCAGCAGTATCCGGCCCCGGGGGGCGAATGTTTCACCCCTCCACTTT. Translation: CASSIRPRGANVSPLHF.

V usage is TRBV30 and J usage is TRBJ1-2; D is undetermined. CDR1 is GTSNPN and CDR2 is SVGIG in the germline V gene (reference sequence). The CDR3 covers 13 residues. The V end was cut by 5 bases, the J end by 4 bases, with 14 bases between. Here the CDR3 DNA reads TGTGCCTGGGGGGATGTTTCCCTCTATGGCTACACCTTC. Protein product: CAWGDVSLYGYTF. The whole variable domain, filled in from reference TRBV30 and TRBJ1-2, reads SQTIHQWPATLVQPVGSPLSLECTVEGTSNPNLYWYRQAAGRGLQLLFYSVGIGQISSEVPQNLSASRPQDRQFILSSKKLLLSDSGFYLCAWGDVSLYGYTFGSGTRLTVV.

The CDR3 DNA sequence: TGCGCCAGCAGCCAACCCGGCAGGACGAAACCCAGAACCCTCCACTTT. This translates into CASSQPGRTKPRTLHF. V and J are TRBV4-1 and TRBJ1-6; D not resolved. The germline V gene encodes CDR1 MGHRA and CDR2 YSYEKL. This CDR3 has 16 amino acids. V was clipped by 2 bases and J by 14 bases, with 22 bases between them.

The chain combines TRBV30 with TRBJ1-2, with no clear D. This CDR3 comprises 12 residues. V dropped 2 bases and J dropped 8 bases, with 12 bases sitting between them. Germline loops: CDR1 GTSNPN, CDR2 SVGIG (reference sequence). For the CDR3, the DNA is TGTGCCTGGAGTCGACAAGGGCGCGGCTACACCTTC. Protein: CAWSRQGRGYTF.

The chain uses TRBV29-1 and TRBJ2-7; TRBD1 might be the D (5 bases). CDR1 is SQVTM and CDR2 is ANQGSEA in the germline V gene. The germline V and J ends were trimmed by 4 bases and 1 base, with 20 bases remaining between them. The CDR3 contains 16 residues. For the CDR3, the DNA is TGCAGCGTTGTCTTAAGGGGCGGATTCCCTTCCTACGAGCAGTACTTC. Protein: CSVVLRGGFPSYEQYF.

The chain employs TRBV29-1 and TRBJ2-3, with D perhaps assigned TRBD1 or TRBD2 (5 bases each). The V gene lost 2 bases and the J gene lost 2 bases, with 20 bases spanning the gap. CDR1 is SQVTM and CDR2 is ANQGSEA in the germline V gene. The CDR3 has 17 residues. This CDR3 reads CSVERRAGADITDTQYF. In DNA form, the CDR3 reads TGCAGCGTTGAACGCCGGGCCGGAGCGGACATCACAGATACGCAGTATTTT.

The chain links TRBV14 to TRBJ1-1, with TRBD1 matching over 7 bases. V shed 6 bases and J 6 bases; nucleotides not matched to a gene: 7. CDR1 and CDR2 (germline): SGHDN, FVKESK. The CDR3 sequence is 13 residues long. Written as DNA, the CDR3 is TGTGCCAGCAGAGGCAGGGGGAGTGCTGAAGCTTTCTTT. It specifies CASRGRGSAEAFF.

The chain recombines TRBV9 with TRBJ2-5; D gene uncertain. Trimming removed 0 bases at V and 3 bases at J, with 9 bases between. The CDR3 is 14 amino acids. From germline, CDR1 is SGDLS and CDR2 YYNGEE. The CDR3 reads CASSVGVSEETQYF. The CDR3 DNA follows: TGTGCCAGCAGCGTAGGGGTGAGCGAAGAGACCCAGTACTTC.

The chain recombines TRBV7-2 with TRBJ2-7, with D hard to call. CDR3 length equals 14 residues. Trimming removed 5 bases from V and 3 bases from J, with 14 bases in between. Germline CDR1 is SGHTA and CDR2 is FQGNSA. CDR3 nucleotides: TGTGCCAGCAGCCCCCGTGGCACAGACTACGAGCAGTACTTC. As protein: CASSPRGTDYEQYF.